Following are 22 T cell receptor beta chains from one sample sequenced in a study of control samples from healthy donors and cancer patients. Sequencing was performed with immunoSEQ multiplex PCR; in TCRdb, only in-frame clones are kept and a portion is missing. The repertoire holds tens of thousands of clones, with over 75% as singletons. Sequenced sample: blood. Every receptor here comes from a woman between 50 and 59 years old in good health.

This clone was picked up a small number of times. The rearrangement uses TRBV11-3 and TRBJ2-2, with 9 bases that match TRBD1. V shed 1 base and J 3 bases; nucleotides not matched to a gene: 6. CDR3 length: 17 amino acids. Germline V gene lookup returns CDR1 SGHNT and CDR2 YENEEA. CDR3: CASSLGDRARDTGELFF. As DNA, the CDR3 is TGTGCCAGCAGCTTAGGGGACAGGGCACGGGACACCGGGGAGCTGTTTTTT. Full variable domain (outside the CDR3, taken from reference TRBV11-3 and TRBJ2-2): EAGVVQSPRYKIIEKKQPVAFWCNPISGHNTLYWYLQNLGQGPELLIRYENEEAVDDSQLPKDRFSAERLKGVDSTLKIQPAELGDSAVYLCASSLGDRARDTGELFFGEGSRLTVL.

V is TRBV25-1 and J is TRBJ2-2; the D gene is possibly TRBD2 (5 bases). There are 12 residues in the CDR3. The germline V gene has CDR1 MGHDK and CDR2 SYGVNS. V was clipped by 8 bases and J by 5 bases, with 9 bases between them. As DNA, the CDR3 is TGTGCCAGCGACCCGGGGACCGGGGAGCTGTTTTTT. Translation gives CASDPGTGELFF.

The rearrangement joins TRBV29-1 to TRBJ1-4; D might be TRBD1 (6 bases). CDR3 length: 14 residues. Trimming cost V 4 bases and J 6 bases, with 15 bases left between them. Germline CDR1 reads SQVTM; CDR2 reads ANQGSEA. For the CDR3, the DNA is TGCAGCGTTGGCCTGCAGGGGACGGATGAAAAACTGTTTTTT. Its translation is CSVGLQGTDEKLFF.

CDR3 region: CSVGGPSNEKLFF. The CDR3 DNA is TGCAGCGTTGGGGGACCGAGTAATGAAAAACTGTTTTTT. This chain connects TRBV29-1 to TRBJ1-4, with D perhaps TRBD1 (5 bases). V gave up 4 bases and J gave up 4 bases, with 10 bases separating them. The germline gives CDR1 SQVTM, CDR2 ANQGSEA. The CDR3 runs 13 residues.

This rearrangement joins TRBV5-1 to TRBJ2-7, with TRBD1 matching over 7 bases. The junction had 13 bases not matched to a gene; V was cut back by 4 bases and J by 6 bases. The CDR3 is made up of 15 amino acids. CDR1 SGHRS and CDR2 YFSETQ come from the germline V gene. The CDR3 loop reads CASSPTGASRTEQYF. DNA of the CDR3: TGCGCCAGCAGCCCTACAGGGGCTAGTCGGACCGAGCAGTACTTC.

CDR3 loop: CASSSGETQYF. The CDR3 bases are TGTGCCAGCAGCTCTGGGGAGACCCAGTACTTC. This chain uses TRBV7-8 with TRBJ2-5; the D is unclear. The CDR3 runs to 11 residues. Germline V CDR1 and CDR2: SGHVS, FQNEAQ. Trimming cost V 4 bases and J 5 bases, with 5 bases left between them. Full variable domain (remainder filled in from reference TRBV7-8 and TRBJ2-5): GAGVSQSPRYKVAKRGQDVALRCDPISGHVSLFWYQQALGQGPEFLTYFQNEAQLDKSGLPSDRFFAERPEGSVSTLKIQRTQQEDSAVYLCASSSGETQYFGPGTRLLVL.

This chain links TRBV29-1 with TRBJ2-3; TRBD2 agrees at 7 bases. This CDR3 has 15 amino acids. The V segment lost 7 bases and the J segment 7 bases; nucleotides outside the gene matches: 17. Germline-derived CDR1 and CDR2 are SQVTM and ANQGSEA. CDR3 bases: TGCAGCGGTAACCTGGTGGGAGGGTCGACGAATACGCAGTATTTT. Encoded protein: CSGNLVGGSTNTQYF.

This chain uses TRBV28 with TRBJ2-3, with TRBD1 identical over 8 bases. The CDR3 runs to 16 residues. Per germline, CDR1 MDHEN and CDR2 SYDVKM. With 5 bases clipped from V and 4 bases from J, the junction kept 11 bases outside the gene matches. The CDR3, as DNA: TGTGCCAGCAGTGCGGCCCTGGGACAGGACCCAGATACGCAGTATTTT. Translation gives CASSAALGQDPDTQYF. The complete variable domain, with remaining parts taken from reference TRBV28 and TRBJ2-3, reads DVKVTQSSRYLVKRTGEKVFLECVQDMDHENMFWYRQDPGLGLRLIYFSYDVKMKEKGDIPEGYSVSREKKERFSLILESASTNQTSMYLCASSAALGQDPDTQYFGPGTRLTVL.

The rearrangement links TRBV6-5 to TRBJ2-7; no clear D gene. The CDR3 loop spans 12 amino acids. The V and J ends lost 6 bases and 7 bases respectively, with 13 bases between them. From germline, CDR1 is MNHEY and CDR2 SVGAGI. This chain's CDR3 is CASRLTAGEQYF. CDR3 bases: TGTGCCAGCAGACTTACGGCCGGGGAGCAGTACTTC.

The chain carries TRBV7-9 and TRBJ1-1; no clear D. CDR3 length: 12 residues. Germline V gene sequence: CDR1 SEHNR, CDR2 FQNEAQ (reference sequence). Trimming cost V 3 bases and J 7 bases, with 9 bases left between them. This chain's CDR3 is CASSLTAFEAFF. For the CDR3, the DNA is TGTGCCAGCAGCTTGACTGCTTTTGAAGCTTTCTTT.

The chain uses TRBV6-2 or TRBV6-3 and TRBJ2-7; the match to TRBD2 covers 7 bases. V shed 6 bases, J shed 4 bases, and the junction held 18 bases outside the gene matches. From germline, CDR1 is MNHEY and CDR2 SVGEGT. The CDR3 has 17 residues. The CDR3 is CASSRGTFGGGAYEQYF. The CDR3 nucleotides read TGTGCCAGCAGCCGAGGGACCTTCGGGGGAGGGGCATACGAGCAGTACTTC.

This chain links TRBV29-1 with TRBJ1-3; 8 bases are shared with TRBD1. This CDR3 is built from 15 residues. V lost 6 bases and J lost 1; bases outside the gene matches: 8. Germline loops: CDR1 SQVTM, CDR2 ANQGSEA. The CDR3: CSVNDRGGSGNTIYF. CDR3 bases: TGCAGCGTGAACGACAGGGGCGGTTCTGGAAACACCATATATTTT.

The chain couples TRBV6-1 to TRBJ1-6, with D perhaps TRBD1 (6 bases). V gave up 4 bases and J gave up 8 bases, with 18 bases separating them. The germline gives CDR1 MNHNS, CDR2 SASEGT. The CDR3 is 16 amino acids. CDR3 loop: CASSAPAGAADSPLHF. DNA of the CDR3: TGTGCCAGCAGTGCCCCGGCAGGGGCGGCCGATTCACCCCTCCACTTT.

V and J are TRBV5-1 and TRBJ2-3; perhaps TRBD1 as D (6 bases). The CDR3 is 15 residues long. Germline-derived CDR1 and CDR2 are SGHRS and YFSETQ. The V and J ends lost 4 bases and 2 bases respectively, with 14 bases between them. The CDR3 loop reads CASSRQTGVTDTQYF. CDR3 coding DNA: TGCGCCAGCAGCCGTCAGACAGGAGTCACAGATACGCAGTATTTT. Full variable domain (remainder filled in from reference TRBV5-1 and TRBJ2-3): KAGVTQTPRYLIKTRGQQVTLSCSPISGHRSVSWYQQTPGQGLQFLFEYFSETQRNKGNFPGRFSGRQFSNSRSEMNVSTLELGDSALYLCASSRQTGVTDTQYFGPGTRLTVL.

V is TRBV7-9 and J is TRBJ1-2; D might be TRBD1 (5 bases). Per germline, CDR1 SEHNR and CDR2 FQNEAQ (reference sequence). V was shortened by 5 bases and J by 1 base, with 23 bases between the two germline ends. The length of the CDR3 is 18 residues. The CDR3 coding sequence is TGTGCCAGCAGCCCAACAGCGGCGGGGGGTCGCCTTAACTATGGCTACACCTTC. This encodes CASSPTAAGGRLNYGYTF. The whole variable domain, remainder taken from reference TRBV7-9 and TRBJ1-2, is DTGVSQNPRHKITKRGQNVTFRCDPISEHNRLYWYRQTLGQGPEFLTYFQNEAQLEKSRLLSDRFSAERPKGSFSTLEIQRTEQGDSAMYLCASSPTAAGGRLNYGYTFGSGTRLTVV.

The chain carries TRBV7-9 and TRBJ2-3; 9 bases line up with TRBD2. The J segment lost 2 bases and the V segment lost 2 bases, leaving 11 bases of the junction unmatched. Germline values: CDR1 SEHNR, CDR2 FQNEAQ (reference sequence). The CDR3 extends over 18 amino acids. The CDR3 nucleotides are TGTGCCAGCAGCTTACCTCTTTGGGAGCGGGAGGACACAGATACGCAGTATTTT. Translated, it gives CASSLPLWEREDTDTQYF.

This chain links TRBV28 with TRBJ1-5; TRBD1 agrees at 11 bases. The CDR3 runs 14 residues. Trimming cost V 4 bases and J 5 bases; bases outside gene matches: 1. Per germline, CDR1 MDHEN and CDR2 SYDVKM. The CDR3 sequence: CASSWTGGYQPQHF. The CDR3 DNA sequence: TGTGCCAGCAGTTGGACAGGGGGCTATCAGCCCCAGCATTTT.

The V call is TRBV11-2, the J call TRBJ2-3; weak D call: TRBD2 (5 bases). From germline, CDR1 is SGHAT and CDR2 FQNNGV. The CDR3 sequence is 16 residues long. The V gene lost 2 bases and the J gene lost 4 bases, with 16 bases spanning the gap. The CDR3 coding sequence is TGTGCCAGCAGCTTATGGGTGGGAGTCTCGGCAGATACGCAGTATTTT. It specifies CASSLWVGVSADTQYF.

V and J are TRBV19 and TRBJ1-2; tentatively, D is TRBD1 (6 bases). The ends were cut back, 6 bases at V and 6 bases at J, with 20 bases in the middle. Germline V gives CDR1 LNHDA, CDR2 SQIVND (reference sequence). The CDR3 extends over 15 amino acids. The CDR3 reads CASRGGRGWKDGYTF. DNA for the CDR3: TGTGCCAGTAGAGGGGGGAGGGGCTGGAAGGATGGCTACACCTTC.

In its sample, this clone was seen once. V gene TRBV20-1 combines with J gene TRBJ2-3, with D possibly matching TRBD2 (6 bases). The germline gives CDR1 DFQATT, CDR2 SNEGSKA (reference sequence). The germline V and J ends were trimmed by 7 bases and 9 bases, with 14 bases remaining between them. The CDR3 sequence is 11 residues long. CDR3 loop: CSVASAGTQYF. The CDR3 nucleotides are TGCAGTGTGGCGTCTGCGGGGACGCAGTATTTT.

The V and J genes are TRBV5-4 and TRBJ1-2; the match to TRBD1 covers 12 bases. This CDR3 contains 17 residues. V trimming: 3 bases; J trimming: 1 base; junction bases outside the gene matches: 7. Germline V gives CDR1 SGHNT, CDR2 YYREEE (reference sequence). CDR3: CASSSPGQGARNYGYTF. DNA of the CDR3: TGTGCCAGCAGCTCTCCGGGACAGGGGGCGCGTAACTATGGCTACACCTTC. Full variable domain (missing parts from reference TRBV5-4 and TRBJ1-2): ETGVTQSPTHLIKTRGQQVTLRCSSQSGHNTVSWYQQALGQGPQFIFQYYREEENGRGNFPPRFSGLQFPNYSSELNVNALELDDSALYLCASSSPGQGARNYGYTFGSGTRLTVV.

The chain is built from TRBV3-1 (or the pseudogene TRBV3-2) and TRBJ2-7; 9 bases map to TRBD2. Germline loops: CDR1 LGHDT, CDR2 YNNKEL (reference sequence). The CDR3 loop spans 15 amino acids. The junction had 5 bases not matched to a gene; V was cut back by 3 bases and J by 2 bases. CDR3 sequence: CASSHGGRAPYEQYF. The CDR3 nucleotides are TGTGCCAGCAGCCACGGCGGGAGGGCCCCCTACGAGCAGTACTTC.